This T cell receptor beta chain comes out of a study of T cells in Graves' hyperthyroidism and ophthalmopathy. Germline CDR1 and CDR2: LGHDT and YNNKEL (reference sequence). The CDR3 runs to 15 residues. Unmatched junction bases numbered 8, after V lost 3 bases and J lost 10 bases. There are many counts of this clonotype. TCR beta CDR3 sequences were amplified from RNA transcripts. An initial round of RT-PCR targeting the TCR CDR3 relied on the HTBI primer set. TCRdb recomputed calls from the multiplex PCR reads with MiXCR, one row per CDR3 protein. This table holds hundreds of thousands of distinct CDR3 sequences, 13% to 15% found once.

This TCR came from a woman aged 40-49 years with Graves' hyperthyroidism. Sequencing used blood. V usage is TRBV3-1 and J usage is TRBJ1-6; 8 bases line up with TRBD1. The CDR3 DNA follows: TGTGCCAGCAGCCATGGACAGGGCTTGGGATCACCCCTCCACTTT. Its translation: CASSHGQGLGSPLHF. The whole variable domain, remainder taken from reference TRBV3-1 and TRBJ1-6, is DTAVSQTPKYLVTQMGNDKSIKCEQNLGHDTMYWYKQDSKKFLKIMFSYNNKELIINETVPNRFSPKSPDKAHLNLHINSLELGDSAVYFCASSHGQGLGSPLHFGNGTRLTVT.